Detailed here is one T cell receptor beta chain. Its specificity is not known. The data originate from a study of cytomegalovirus exposure and HLA in healthy donors. Study-level points and caveats: Further analysis, carried out later, found HLA-associated TCR beta chains more clonally expanded than equally common other chains.

The study ran its PCR with 60 Vbeta and 13 Jbeta primers. Libraries were prepared by immunoSEQ multiplex PCR; TCRdb keeps only in-frame clonotypes and omits some of them. The data show 130,000 or so clones, approximately 66% seen once. Germline V gene sequence: CDR1 LNHDA, CDR2 SQIVND (reference sequence). The CDR3 sequence is 17 residues long. J gave up 0 bases and V 0 bases, and 5 bases lay outside the gene matches. V is TRBV19 and J is TRBJ2-4; TRBD2 matches 7 bases. Sequenced input: PBMCs. The origin of this receptor is a woman between 40 and 50 years old in good health and CMV-seropositive. The CDR3: CASSIDWGGLAKNIQYF. The CDR3, as DNA: TGTGCCAGTAGTATAGATTGGGGGGGTCTAGCCAAAAACATTCAGTACTTC.